This section outlines one TCR beta chain sequence together with its context. Its antigen is unknown. The CDR3 runs to 12 residues. Germline V lookup: CDR1 SEHNR, CDR2 FQNEAQ (reference sequence). The V gene lost 5 bases and the J gene lost 4 bases, with 3 bases spanning the gap. This sample was taken from a study of OX40 agonist ivuxolimab in advanced cancers. The protocol was immunoSEQ multiplex PCR, while the TCRdb copy is restricted to in-frame clones and leaves out a portion. The data contain about 45,000 clones, roughly 91% of them seen just once; the ten biggest clones take up under 20%. Notes on the study in general: The specificity for antigen of the expanded peripheral T cells was not determined. Circulating CD4+ and CD8+ T cells showed clonal expansion by week 6 at 0.1 to 3.0 mg/kg. Researchers report that CD8+ T cells had, on average, more expanded clones than CD4+.

The V call is TRBV7-9, the J call TRBJ2-6; no definite D call. The receptor comes from an adult with an advanced solid tumor such as melanoma, head and neck, liver or kidney cancer. This material consisted of CD4+ or CD8+ T cells sorted from blood, taken in a trial of the OX40 agonist ivuxolimab. The CDR3 sequence is CASSGGANVLTF. CDR3 nucleotide sequence: TGTGCCAGCAGCGGCGGGGCCAACGTCCTGACTTTC.